These 27 T cell receptor beta chains originate from one sample sequenced in a study of T cells in Graves' hyperthyroidism and ophthalmopathy. The investigators amplified TCR beta CDR3 regions from RNA transcripts. HTBI primers were employed in a first-round RT-PCR of the TCR CDR3. TCRdb passed the multiplex PCR reads through MiXCR, listing each CDR3 protein once. The repertoire consists of under 350,000 distinct CDR3 sequences, with over 20% occurring once and the leading ten covering roughly 52%. The sequenced material came from blood. All receptors derive from a woman in her fifties or sixties with Graves' hyperthyroidism.

This rearrangement joins TRBV28 to TRBJ1-6, with D possibly TRBD1 on 6 matching bases. The CDR3 is 12 amino acids. Looked up from germline, CDR1 is MDHEN and CDR2 is SYDVKM. V lost 7 bases to trimming and J lost 11 bases, with 12 bases between them. In nucleotides, the CDR3 is TGTGCCAGCACCCAGGGGTCGACACCCCTCCACTTT. Amino acids: CASTQGSTPLHF.

Here the CDR3 DNA reads TGTGCCAGCAGTTTATATATACCTCTAGGCACCGGGGAGCTGTTTTTT. Its translation: CASSLYIPLGTGELFF. This rearrangement joins TRBV28 to TRBJ2-2; no clear D gene. The CDR3 spans 16 residues. V lost 1 base and J 4 bases, leaving 13 bases between the germline ends. CDR1 MDHEN and CDR2 SYDVKM come from the germline V gene.

V usage is TRBV3-1 and J usage is TRBJ2-7; 10 bases fit TRBD2. Per the germline V gene, CDR1 is LGHDT and CDR2 is YNNKEL (reference sequence). The CDR3 totals 15 residues. The junction had 9 bases not matched to a gene; V was cut back by 3 bases and J by 7 bases. CDR3 in DNA: TGTGCCAGCAGCCAGGAGGGGACTAGCGCTTTTGAGCAGTACTTC. Amino acid sequence: CASSQEGTSAFEQYF.

This clonotype was observed at least ten times. The V gene is TRBV5-8, the J gene TRBJ1-2; D remains ambiguous. V lost 4 bases and J lost 5, with 30 bases in between. The CDR3 spans 19 residues. Per germline, CDR1 SGHTS and CDR2 YDEGEE. In nucleotides, the CDR3 is TGTGCCAGCAGCCTGGGTTTCGGGCGAGACCTCGCTCTAAAATATGGCTACACCTTC. The encoded protein is CASSLGFGRDLALKYGYTF.

This clonotype turned up a few times. The chain employs TRBV5-6 and TRBJ1-3; weak D call: TRBD1 (5 bases). Germline V gives CDR1 SGHDT, CDR2 YYEEEE. V dropped 3 bases and J dropped 1 base, with 8 bases sitting between them. The CDR3 is made up of 14 amino acids. The chain's CDR3 is CASSSKGSGNTIYF. The CDR3 DNA is TGTGCCAGCAGCTCCAAGGGGTCTGGAAACACCATATATTTT.

This clonotype appeared many times. The chain joins TRBV18 to TRBJ1-1; perhaps TRBD1 as D (6 bases). Germline V gene sequence: CDR1 KGHSH, CDR2 LQKENI. With 3 bases removed from V and 8 bases from J, the gap between germline ends came to 13 bases. The CDR3 spans 13 residues. The CDR3 here is CASSPGAGSEAFF. DNA of the CDR3: TGTGCCAGCTCACCGGGGGCAGGGTCCGAAGCTTTCTTT.

V usage is TRBV7-9 and J usage is TRBJ2-7; a possible D gene is TRBD2 (7 bases). The CDR3 has 15 residues. Germline V gives CDR1 SEHNR, CDR2 FQNEAQ (reference sequence). V shed 1 base and J shed 0 bases, with 10 bases lying between them. The CDR3 DNA reads as TGTGCCAGCAGCTTAGAAGGGGGGGGCTCCTACGAGCAGTACTTC. It specifies CASSLEGGGSYEQYF.

This clonotype was seen a handful of times. This chain connects TRBV28 to TRBJ2-3; 9 bases match TRBD1. The J segment lost 5 bases and the V segment lost 2 bases, leaving 5 bases of the junction unmatched. The CDR3 spans 15 residues. Germline CDR1 is MDHEN and CDR2 is SYDVKM. The CDR3 sequence is CASSLGGQGGDTQYF. The DNA of the CDR3 is TGTGCCAGCAGTTTAGGGGGACAGGGCGGAGATACGCAGTATTTT.

This clonotype has ten or more counts. The V and J genes are TRBV2 and TRBJ2-2; no definite D call. Germline V gene data show CDR1 as SNHLY and CDR2 as FYNNEI. This CDR3 has 12 residues. V gave up 6 bases and J gave up 3 bases, with 5 bases separating them. The CDR3 nucleotides are TGTGCCAGCAGGACGGACACCGGGGAGCTGTTTTTT. Amino acid sequence: CASRTDTGELFF.

The chain is built from TRBV19 and TRBJ2-1; tentative D call: TRBD2 (6 bases). Trimming took 6 bases from V and 1 from J, leaving 13 bases between them. This CDR3 comprises 15 residues. Germline V gene sequence: CDR1 LNHDA, CDR2 SQIVND (reference sequence). CDR3 amino acids: CASSTYGGSYNEQFF. For the CDR3, the DNA is TGTGCCAGTAGCACCTATGGGGGGTCCTACAATGAGCAGTTCTTC.

This clonotype was counted many times. This chain links TRBV5-1 with TRBJ2-3; 8 bases match TRBD1. Germline V gives CDR1 SGHRS, CDR2 YFSETQ. J gave up 4 bases and V 0 bases, and 4 bases lay outside the gene matches. The CDR3 runs 15 residues. In nucleotides, the CDR3 is TGCGCCAGCAGCTTGGGACAGGGGATTGCAGATACGCAGTATTTT. This encodes CASSLGQGIADTQYF.

This clonotype was observed many times. The rearrangement links TRBV5-1 to TRBJ2-7; 12 bases are a match to TRBD2. CDR1 is SGHRS, CDR2 YFSETQ, per germline. CDR3 length equals 15 residues. V lost 0 bases and J lost 6; bases outside the gene matches: 4. The CDR3 sequence is CASSLETSGSFEQYF. CDR3 sequence (DNA): TGCGCCAGCAGCTTGGAGACTAGCGGGAGTTTCGAGCAGTACTTC.

Of note for this clonotype: Being one base from a much bigger clone, this may be a read error. The genes are TRBV3-1 and TRBJ2-1; 8 bases match TRBD2. The CDR3 contains 16 residues. V lost 4 bases, J lost 1 base, and 6 bases stayed unmatched. Germline CDR1 is LGHDT and CDR2 is YNNKEL (reference sequence). DNA for the CDR3: TGTGCCAGCAGCCCCCAGCGGGAGAGTTCCTACAATGAGCAGTTCTTC. Translation gives CASSPQRESSYNEQFF.

The rearrangement uses TRBV10-2 and TRBJ2-5; tentative D call: TRBD2 (6 bases). The CDR3 has 14 amino acids. The germline gives CDR1 WSHSY, CDR2 SAAADI. Trimming pared 0 bases from V and 5 bases from J, leaving 10 bases between. The CDR3 bases are TGCGCCAGCAGTGAGTCGGGACTGGGGGAGACCCAGTACTTC. It translates to CASSESGLGETQYF.

This clonotype has a count of ten or more. The chain uses TRBV7-8 and TRBJ2-3, with D tentatively TRBD2 (6 bases). Per germline, CDR1 SGHVS and CDR2 FQNEAQ. The CDR3 is 15 residues long. With 8 bases removed from V and 7 bases from J, the gap between germline ends came to 22 bases. The CDR3 sequence: CASGKGGTARYTQYF. As DNA, the CDR3 is TGTGCCAGCGGGAAGGGCGGGACCGCACGGTATACGCAGTATTTT. The full variable domain, rest sourced from reference TRBV7-8 and TRBJ2-3, is GAGVSQSPRYKVAKRGQDVALRCDPISGHVSLFWYQQALGQGPEFLTYFQNEAQLDKSGLPSDRFFAERPEGSVSTLKIQRTQQEDSAVYLCASGKGGTARYTQYFGPGTRLTVL.

This clonotype was seen repeatedly, ten times or more. This chain links TRBV2 with TRBJ1-1; TRBD1 aligns across 8 bases. There are 17 residues in the CDR3. With V trimmed by 3 bases and J by 3 bases, 12 bases remained unmatched. Germline CDR1 and CDR2: SNHLY and FYNNEI. CDR3 loop: CASSESLQGARYTEAFF. The CDR3 nucleotides are TGTGCCAGCAGTGAGTCCCTGCAGGGGGCGAGGTACACTGAAGCTTTCTTT. Filled out from reference TRBV2 and TRBJ1-1, the complete variable domain reads EPEVTQTPSHQVTQMGQEVILRCVPISNHLYFYWYRQILGQKVEFLVSFYNNEISEKSEIFDDQFSVERPDGSNFTLKIRSTKLEDSAMYFCASSESLQGARYTEAFFGQGTRLTVV.

The chain recombines TRBV2 with TRBJ1-4, with unresolved D. Germline CDR1 reads SNHLY; CDR2 reads FYNNEI. V was cut by 7 bases and J by 3 bases, with 12 bases left in between. The CDR3 runs to 14 residues. The CDR3 loop is CASTWNGANEKLFF. CDR3 nucleotides: TGTGCCAGCACCTGGAATGGGGCTAATGAAAAACTGTTTTTT.

The rearrangement joins TRBV20-1 to TRBJ1-2; 7 nucleotides match TRBD1. The V gene end was trimmed by 6 bases and the J gene end by 6 bases; junction bases not matched to a gene: 4. Germline lookup yields CDR1 DFQATT and CDR2 SNEGSKA (reference sequence). There are 11 residues in the CDR3. The CDR3 here is CSAGTADGYTF. CDR3 bases: TGCAGTGCCGGGACAGCCGATGGCTACACCTTC.

This clonotype was detected many times. The rearrangement links TRBV24-1 to TRBJ2-1; 11 nucleotides match TRBD2. This CDR3 is built from 15 residues. Germline trimming cut 5 bases from V and 4 bases from J; bases unmatched to any gene: 3. CDR1 and CDR2 from the germline V gene are KGHDR and SFDVKD. The CDR3 DNA reads TGTGCCACCAGTGTAGCGGGAGGGGATTACAATGAGCAGTTCTTC. This encodes CATSVAGGDYNEQFF.

At least ten counts were recorded for this clonotype. The V and J genes are TRBV10-2 and TRBJ1-5; maybe TRBD1 (6 bases). The CDR3 runs 14 residues. Germline V CDR1 and CDR2: WSHSY, SAAADI. V was shortened by 3 bases and J by 7 bases, with 13 bases between the two germline ends. The CDR3 bases are TGCGCCAGCAGTGAAGGGGGGGGAATGCAGCCCCAGCATTTT. It is translated as CASSEGGGMQPQHF.

The chain employs TRBV19 and TRBJ2-2; the D gene is possibly TRBD1 (5 bases). The length of the CDR3 is 16 residues. Trimming shortened V by 3 bases and J by 0 bases, and 11 bases separated the two germline ends. Germline V lookup: CDR1 LNHDA, CDR2 SQIVND (reference sequence). The CDR3 DNA is TGTGCCAGTAGTATCAAAGGGGCCGCGAACACCGGGGAGCTGTTTTTT. Protein: CASSIKGAANTGELFF.

This clonotype was counted ten times or more. The chain uses TRBV11-2 and TRBJ2-1; tentative D call: TRBD2 (6 bases). Trimming pared 6 bases from V and 2 bases from J, leaving 14 bases between. This CDR3 region has 15 residues. CDR1 and CDR2 (germline): SGHAT, FQNNGV. The CDR3 DNA sequence: TGTGCCAGCAGTCCCGGGACTTTGGCCTACAATGAGCAGTTCTTC. Protein sequence: CASSPGTLAYNEQFF.

This clonotype was observed at least ten times. V usage is TRBV27 and J usage is TRBJ2-7; D is unresolved. Germline V gene sequence: CDR1 MNHEY, CDR2 SMNVEV (reference sequence). There are 14 residues in the CDR3. Trimming removed 0 bases at V and 5 bases at J, with 11 bases between. The CDR3 protein is CASSLSPGHDEQYF. As DNA, the CDR3 is TGTGCCAGCAGTTTATCGCCGGGCCATGACGAGCAGTACTTC.

Ten or more counts support this clonotype. The rearrangement joins TRBV12-3 or TRBV12-4 to TRBJ1-1; perhaps TRBD1 as D (5 bases). Trimming removed 4 bases from V and 0 bases from J, with 12 bases in between. The CDR3 covers 15 residues. CDR3 DNA sequence: TGTGCCAGCAGTTCTCTTTGGGGCCTGAACACTGAAGCTTTCTTT. Translated, it gives CASSSLWGLNTEAFF.

There are a few counts of this clonotype. The genes are TRBV11-3 and TRBJ2-3; TRBD1 is a possible D gene (7 bases). Germline lookup yields CDR1 SGHNT and CDR2 YENEEA. Trimming took 7 bases from V and 2 from J, leaving 13 bases between them. This CDR3 has 14 residues. The CDR3 DNA reads TGTGCCAGCACCAGGGGGACTTTCACAGATACGCAGTATTTT. It yields the protein CASTRGTFTDTQYF.

This clonotype was found many times. This chain connects TRBV20-1 to TRBJ1-1; D is uncertain. The CDR3 covers 15 residues. Germline lookup yields CDR1 DFQATT and CDR2 SNEGSKA (reference sequence). The ends were cut back, 0 bases at V and 1 base at J, with 12 bases in the middle. The CDR3: CSARDLMDRNTEAFF. The CDR3 nucleotides are TGCAGTGCTAGAGATCTAATGGACCGGAACACTGAAGCTTTCTTT.

This clonotype was counted only a few times. V gene TRBV25-1 combines with J gene TRBJ1-1; D unclear. Trimming took off 6 bases at V and 3 bases at J, with 14 bases between the two ends. The length of the CDR3 is 14 residues. The germline V gene encodes CDR1 MGHDK and CDR2 SYGVNS. CDR3 nucleotides: TGTGCCAGCAGCGCTTACAATGGGGACACTGAAGCTTTCTTT. This codes for CASSAYNGDTEAFF.